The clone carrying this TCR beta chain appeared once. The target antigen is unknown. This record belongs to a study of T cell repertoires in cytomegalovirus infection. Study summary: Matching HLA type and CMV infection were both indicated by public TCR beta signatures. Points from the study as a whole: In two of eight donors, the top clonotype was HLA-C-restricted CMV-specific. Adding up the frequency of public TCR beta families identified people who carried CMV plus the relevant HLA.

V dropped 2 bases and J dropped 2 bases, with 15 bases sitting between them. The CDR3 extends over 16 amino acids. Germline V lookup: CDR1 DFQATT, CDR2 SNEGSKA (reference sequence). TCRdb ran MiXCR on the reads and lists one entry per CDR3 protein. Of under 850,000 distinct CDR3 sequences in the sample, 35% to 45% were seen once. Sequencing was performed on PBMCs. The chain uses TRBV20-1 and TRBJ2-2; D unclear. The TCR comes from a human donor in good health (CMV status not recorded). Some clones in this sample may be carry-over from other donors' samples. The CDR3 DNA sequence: TGCAGTGCTAGAAATAGGCCAAGCACAAACACCGGGGAGCTGTTTTTT. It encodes CSARNRPSTNTGELFF.